One and the same sample provided the 4 T cell receptor beta chains below, sequenced in a study of shared clonotypes between healthy human individuals. TCRdb's copy holds only in-frame clones and misses some; the assay was immunoSEQ multiplex PCR. The sample records 550,000 to 650,000 clones, about 95% being singletons. CD45RO-negative, CCR7-selected cells formed the naive CD8 fraction, which excluded terminally differentiated effector memory CD45RA+ cells. The sample comprised naive CD8+ T cells sorted from blood. Every receptor here comes from a woman in her 30s in good health.

Notes on this clone: One end of the junction varies from germline; a read error may be responsible. The sample contains more than one DNA sequence encoding this CDR3. J is TRBJ1-5 and V is TRBV6-5; D call uncertain. CDR3 length: 13 amino acids. Germline assignment: CDR1 MNHEY and CDR2 SVGAGI. The CDR3 nucleotides are TGTGCCAGCAGTTACTCGGTAAGGCAGCCTCAGCATTTT. It is translated as CASSYSVRQPQHF.

The CDR3 protein is CAISVGQGDEQYF. The CDR3 DNA sequence: TGTGCCATCAGTGTGGGACAGGGGGACGAGCAGTACTTC. The chain combines TRBV10-3 with TRBJ2-7; 11 bases line up with TRBD1. CDR3 length: 13 amino acids. V lost 4 bases, J lost 5 bases, and 1 base stayed unmatched. Germline V gives CDR1 ENHRY, CDR2 SYGVKD.

The chain's CDR3 is CASSATKGSPYNEQFF. CDR3 bases: TGCGCCAGCAGCGCCACTAAGGGGAGCCCCTACAATGAGCAGTTCTTC. The V and J genes are TRBV5-1 and TRBJ2-1; D possibly uses TRBD1 or TRBD2 (5 bases each). V lost 4 bases and J lost 2, with 16 bases in between. The germline gives CDR1 SGHRS, CDR2 YFSETQ. The CDR3 is 16 residues long.

The gene calls are TRBV28 and TRBJ1-5; TRBD1 matches at 7 bases. V lost 2 bases and J lost 6; bases outside the gene matches: 7. CDR1 is MDHEN and CDR2 is SYDVKM in the germline V gene. The CDR3 length is 15 residues. The CDR3 region has the DNA TGTGCCAGCAGTTTACAGGGGGTGCCAGCTCAGCCCCAGCATTTT. Translation gives CASSLQGVPAQPQHF.